This TCR beta chain was recorded in a study of blood T cell repertoires in COVID-19. As for the study in general: COVID-19 samples, acute and convalescent, were from the United States, Italy and Spain. PBMCs, B-cell-depleted T cells, or T cells provided the cDNA or gDNA that made up the material.

Source study methods: Reference gene primers were amplified, and this amplification served to estimate nucleated cell counts. The method was immunoSEQ multiplex PCR; TCRdb's version includes in-frame clones alone and lacks a portion of them. V and J calls and clone size are copied from that table; D and trimming were computed from the DNA. The data show about 49,000 clones, more than 80% seen once. V was clipped by 7 bases and J by 4 bases; unmatched bases: 5. Germline V gene sequence: CDR1 SQVTM, CDR2 ANQGSEA. CDR3 length: 12 residues. Details on this clone: Different DNA sequences within this sample yield the same CDR3.

Patients in Seattle were enrolled during active infection, then followed longitudinally. The receptor comes from a man aged 55-75 years with COVID-19, enrolled during active disease. This chain connects TRBV29-1 to TRBJ2-7; 9 bases are a match to TRBD1. Sequencing was performed on peripheral blood. This CDR3 is CSASTGGYEQYF. The DNA of the CDR3 is TGCAGCGCTTCGACAGGGGGTTACGAGCAGTACTTC.